Presented here are 18 T cell receptor beta chains from one specimen sequenced in a study of shared clonotypes between healthy human individuals. Profiled with immunoSEQ multiplex PCR; TCRdb holds only in-frame clones, not every one. This table has more than 1 million clones, around 78% appearing once. The sequenced sample was memory CD4+ T cells from PBMCs. Subset noted: CD45RA-negative fraction. These receptors originate from a man aged 18 to 29 in good health. Some clones in this sample may be carry-over from other donors' samples.

V gene TRBV7-2 combines with J gene TRBJ2-1, with D uncertain. Deletions cut 5 bases from V and 3 bases from J, with 14 bases between. This CDR3 comprises 15 residues. The germline V gene encodes CDR1 SGHTA and CDR2 FQGNSA. The CDR3 loop reads CASSAGSAIYNEQFF. The CDR3, as DNA: TGTGCCAGCAGCGCAGGAAGTGCTATCTACAATGAGCAGTTCTTC.

This clone is a singleton in its sample. This chain connects TRBV7-2 to TRBJ2-2; no reliable D call. V lost 8 bases to trimming and J lost 7 bases, with 20 bases between them. This CDR3 comprises 15 residues. The V gene's germline CDR1 is SGHTA and CDR2 FQGNSA. In DNA, the CDR3 is TGTGCCAGCGCCCTGAACGGTCCAGATAGCGGGGAGCTGTTTTTT. Its translation: CASALNGPDSGELFF.

The V gene is TRBV7-6, the J gene TRBJ1-4, with D unresolved. The CDR3 is 15 amino acids. Trimming shortened V by 5 bases and J by 0 bases, and 10 bases separated the two germline ends. The germline V gene has CDR1 SGHVS and CDR2 FNYEAQ. The CDR3 DNA reads as TGTGCCAGCAGCGCTTACGGGCCAACTAATGAAAAACTGTTTTTT. This gives the protein CASSAYGPTNEKLFF.

This clone was recorded only once. The rearrangement links TRBV5-1 to TRBJ2-5; D not resolved. Trimming removed 3 bases at V and 0 bases at J, with 3 bases between. The CDR3 is 12 residues long. Germline V gene data show CDR1 as SGHRS and CDR2 as YFSETQ. CDR3 amino acids: CASSSNQETQYF. DNA of the CDR3: TGCGCCAGCAGCTCCAACCAAGAGACCCAGTACTTC. Variable domain in full (rest from reference TRBV5-1 and TRBJ2-5): KAGVTQTPRYLIKTRGQQVTLSCSPISGHRSVSWYQQTPGQGLQFLFEYFSETQRNKGNFPGRFSGRQFSNSRSEMNVSTLELGDSALYLCASSSNQETQYFGPGTRLLVL.

The CDR3 is CASSARRGDRNQPQHF. CDR3 coding DNA: TGTGCCAGTTCGGCGCGTCGCGGGGACAGAAATCAGCCCCAGCATTTT. The chain combines TRBV19 with TRBJ1-5; TRBD1 agrees at 7 bases. The ends lost 8 bases at V and 4 bases at J; junction bases unmatched: 14. This CDR3 contains 16 residues. The V gene's germline CDR1 is LNHDA and CDR2 SQIVND (reference sequence).

This clone was seen many times. V usage is TRBV6-6 and J usage is TRBJ2-3; possibly TRBD2 for D (5 bases). The germline V gene has CDR1 MNHNY and CDR2 SVGAGI (reference sequence). The CDR3 spans 14 residues. The V gene lost 6 bases and the J gene lost 9 bases, with 19 bases spanning the gap. CDR3 DNA: TGTGCCAGCAGGCCCGGGGAGAGCTACTTAACGCAGTATTTT. Amino acid sequence: CASRPGESYLTQYF.

Notes on this clone: Within the sample, other DNA sequences also encode this same CDR3. This CDR3 reads CASSLDSYNEQFF. In nucleotides, the CDR3 is TGTGCCAGCAGTTTAGATTCCTACAATGAGCAGTTCTTC. The J gene is TRBJ2-1, the V gene TRBV28, with D unresolved. CDR3 length: 13 amino acids. Germline V gene data show CDR1 as MDHEN and CDR2 as SYDVKM. V was cut by 2 bases and J by 1 base, with 3 bases left in between.

The gene calls are TRBV9 and TRBJ2-7; a possible D gene is TRBD2 (6 bases). V was clipped by 3 bases and J by 7 bases, with 17 bases between them. The CDR3 totals 14 residues. Germline CDR1 and CDR2: SGDLS and YYNGEE. CDR3 region: CASSARENPGEQYF. As DNA, the CDR3 is TGTGCCAGCAGCGCGCGGGAAAACCCCGGGGAGCAGTACTTC.

This sequence joins TRBV19 and TRBJ2-4, with D maybe TRBD1 (5 bases). The CDR3 consists of 13 residues. The germline V and J ends were trimmed by 2 bases and 4 bases, with 6 bases remaining between them. Germline CDR1 is LNHDA and CDR2 is SQIVND (reference sequence). The CDR3 region is CASSIQGKNIQYF. For the CDR3, the DNA is TGTGCCAGTAGTATACAGGGTAAAAACATTCAGTACTTC. Based on the CDR3 plus reference TRBV19 and TRBJ2-4, the full variable domain is DGGITQSPKYLFRKEGQNVTLSCEQNLNHDAMYWYRQDPGQGLRLIYYSQIVNDFQKGDIAEGYSVSREKKESFPLTVTSAQKNPTAFYLCASSIQGKNIQYFGAGTRLSVL.

The chain joins TRBV7-3 to TRBJ2-4, with D possibly TRBD2 on 5 matching bases. Per germline, CDR1 SGHTA and CDR2 FQGTGA. CDR3 length: 16 residues. V was trimmed by 7 bases and J by 0 bases, leaving 16 bases between them. The CDR3 coding sequence is TGTGCCAGCACCCCACACGCGGGTCTAGCCAAAAACATTCAGTACTTC. It is translated as CASTPHAGLAKNIQYF.

This clone was detected a few times. The junction does not match germline at one end; this may be a read error. The CDR3 here is CASSLSGQGHQPQHF. CDR3 DNA sequence: TGTGCCAGCAGCTTATCGGGACAGGGGCATCAGCCCCAGCATTTT. The chain couples TRBV28 to TRBJ1-5, with 10 positions matching TRBD1. The CDR3 contains 15 residues. Per the germline V gene, CDR1 is MDHEN and CDR2 is SYDVKM.

The J gene is TRBJ2-5, the V gene TRBV5-4, with a possible D match to TRBD1 (7 bases). Germline CDR1 SGHNT, CDR2 YYREEE (reference sequence). The germline V and J ends were trimmed by 5 bases and 1 base, with 12 bases remaining between them. The CDR3 contains 14 residues. CDR3 bases: TGTGCCAGCAGTCGGGGGACAGCCCAAGAGACCCAGTACTTC. This gives the protein CASSRGTAQETQYF.

The chain joins TRBV7-2 to TRBJ1-2; D gene ambiguous. Germline V gene sequence: CDR1 SGHTA, CDR2 FQGNSA. The CDR3 loop spans 14 amino acids. V gave up 0 bases and J gave up 8 bases, with 13 bases separating them. The CDR3 coding sequence is TGTGCCAGCAGCTTAGCCGGTCTTTATGGGGGCTACACCTTC. Its translation: CASSLAGLYGGYTF.

This chain links TRBV19 with TRBJ1-4, with D hard to call. V was clipped by 6 bases and J by 0 bases, with 11 bases between them. CDR1 and CDR2 from the germline V gene are LNHDA and SQIVND (reference sequence). The CDR3 runs to 15 residues. CDR3 protein: CASSILGSTNEKLFF. CDR3 DNA: TGTGCCAGTAGCATCCTGGGGTCAACTAATGAAAAACTGTTTTTT.

The chain is built from TRBV9 and TRBJ2-4; possibly TRBD1 for D (6 bases). Germline lookup yields CDR1 SGDLS and CDR2 YYNGEE. This CDR3 has 16 residues. The germline V and J ends were trimmed by 3 bases and 5 bases, with 18 bases remaining between them. The CDR3 region has the DNA TGTGCCAGCAGCGCGGGATGGGACATTACGGAAAACATTCAGTACTTC. Its translation: CASSAGWDITENIQYF.

The genes are TRBV27 and TRBJ2-5; 7 bases are a match to TRBD2. V lost 1 base to trimming and J lost 7 bases; unmatched junction nucleotides: 3. This CDR3 contains 13 residues. CDR1 is MNHEY, CDR2 SMNVEV, per germline (reference sequence). The CDR3 bases are TGTGCCAGCAGTTTATTCAGCGGGGCGACCCAGTACTTC. Translating gives CASSLFSGATQYF.

The CDR3 region is CASSWGTGSVNTEAFF. CDR3 nucleotide sequence: TGTGCCAGCAGCTGGGGGACAGGCAGCGTTAACACTGAAGCTTTCTTT. V and J are TRBV5-4 and TRBJ1-1; 8 bases align to TRBD1. The V gene's germline CDR1 is SGHNT and CDR2 YYREEE (reference sequence). Germline trimming cut 3 bases from V and 2 bases from J; bases unmatched to any gene: 9. This CDR3 is 16 amino acids long. The entire variable domain, with the rest obtained from reference TRBV5-4 and TRBJ1-1, is as follows: ETGVTQSPTHLIKTRGQQVTLRCSSQSGHNTVSWYQQALGQGPQFIFQYYREEENGRGNFPPRFSGLQFPNYSSELNVNALELDDSALYLCASSWGTGSVNTEAFFGQGTRLTVV.

The V call is TRBV28, the J call TRBJ1-2; maybe TRBD1 (6 bases). CDR1 and CDR2 (germline): MDHEN, SYDVKM. Trimming removed 2 bases at V and 8 bases at J, with 9 bases between. This CDR3 is 12 amino acids long. The CDR3 loop reads CASSLPGGGYTF. The CDR3 DNA follows: TGTGCCAGCAGTTTACCCGGGGGCGGCTACACCTTC.